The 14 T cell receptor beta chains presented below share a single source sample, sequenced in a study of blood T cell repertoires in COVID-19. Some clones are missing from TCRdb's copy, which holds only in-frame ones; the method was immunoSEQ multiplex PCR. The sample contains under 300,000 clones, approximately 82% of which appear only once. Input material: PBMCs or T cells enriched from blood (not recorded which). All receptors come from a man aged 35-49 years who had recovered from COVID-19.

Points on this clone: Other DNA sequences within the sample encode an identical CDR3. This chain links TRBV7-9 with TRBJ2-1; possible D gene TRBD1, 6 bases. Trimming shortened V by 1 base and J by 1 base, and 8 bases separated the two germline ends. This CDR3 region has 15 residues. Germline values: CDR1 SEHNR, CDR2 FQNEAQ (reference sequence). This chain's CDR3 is CASSLEQGSYNEQFF. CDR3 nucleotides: TGTGCCAGCAGCTTAGAACAGGGTTCCTACAATGAGCAGTTCTTC. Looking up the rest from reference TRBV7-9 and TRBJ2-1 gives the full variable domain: DTGVSQNPRHKITKRGQNVTFRCDPISEHNRLYWYRQTLGQGPEFLTYFQNEAQLEKSRLLSDRFSAERPKGSFSTLEIQRTEQGDSAMYLCASSLEQGSYNEQFFGPGTRLTVL.

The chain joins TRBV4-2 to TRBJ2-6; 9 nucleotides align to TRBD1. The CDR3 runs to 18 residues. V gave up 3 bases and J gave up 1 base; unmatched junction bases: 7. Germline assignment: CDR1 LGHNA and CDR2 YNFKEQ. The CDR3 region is CASSHPGQGSSGANVLTF. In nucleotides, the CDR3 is TGTGCCAGCAGCCATCCGGGACAGGGATCTTCTGGGGCCAACGTCCTGACTTTC.

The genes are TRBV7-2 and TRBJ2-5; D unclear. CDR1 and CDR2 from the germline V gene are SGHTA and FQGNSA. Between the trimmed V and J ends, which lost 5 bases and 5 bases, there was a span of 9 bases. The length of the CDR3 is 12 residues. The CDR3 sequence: CASSQTGETQYF. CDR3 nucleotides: TGTGCCAGCAGCCAGACTGGTGAGACCCAGTACTTC.

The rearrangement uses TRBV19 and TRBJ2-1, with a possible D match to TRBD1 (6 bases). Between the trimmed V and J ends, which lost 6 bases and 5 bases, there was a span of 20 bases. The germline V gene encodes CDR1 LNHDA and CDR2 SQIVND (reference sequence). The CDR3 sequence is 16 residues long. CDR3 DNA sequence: TGTGCCAGTAGCCGTTCAACAGGGATCGGGGACAATGAGCAGTTCTTC. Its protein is CASSRSTGIGDNEQFF.

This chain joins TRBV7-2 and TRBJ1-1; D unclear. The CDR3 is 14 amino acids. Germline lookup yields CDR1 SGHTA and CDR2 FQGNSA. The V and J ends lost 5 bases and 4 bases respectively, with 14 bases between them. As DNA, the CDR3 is TGTGCCAGCAGCAAAACTCGAGGTCTCACTGAAGCTTTCTTT. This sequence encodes CASSKTRGLTEAFF.

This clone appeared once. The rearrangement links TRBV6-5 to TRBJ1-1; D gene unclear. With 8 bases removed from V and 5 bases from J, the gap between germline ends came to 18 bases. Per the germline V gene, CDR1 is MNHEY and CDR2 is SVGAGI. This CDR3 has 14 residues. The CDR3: CASANDFYRTEAFF. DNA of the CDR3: TGTGCCAGCGCGAATGACTTTTACCGGACTGAAGCTTTCTTT.

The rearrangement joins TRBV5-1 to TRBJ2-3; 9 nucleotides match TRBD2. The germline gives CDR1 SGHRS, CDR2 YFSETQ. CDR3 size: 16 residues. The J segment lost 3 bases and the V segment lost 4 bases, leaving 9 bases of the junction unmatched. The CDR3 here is CASSQGNSGGTDTQYF. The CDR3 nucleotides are TGCGCCAGCAGCCAAGGGAATAGCGGGGGTACAGATACGCAGTATTTT.

CDR3 sequence reads: CASTRDRGHYEQYF. DNA of the CDR3: TGCGCCAGCACCAGGGACAGGGGGCACTACGAGCAGTACTTC. The chain links TRBV4-3 to TRBJ2-7, with 12 bases aligning to TRBD1. CDR1 LGHNA and CDR2 YSLEER come from the germline V gene. The CDR3 has 14 amino acids. The junction had 4 bases not matched to a gene; V was cut back by 7 bases and J by 3 bases.

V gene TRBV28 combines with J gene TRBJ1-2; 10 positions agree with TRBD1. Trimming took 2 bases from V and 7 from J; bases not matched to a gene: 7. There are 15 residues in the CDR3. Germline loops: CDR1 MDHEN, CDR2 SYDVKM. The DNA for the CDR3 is TGTGCCAGCAGTTTAGACAGGGGGCGGGATCCTGGCTACACCTTC. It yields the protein CASSLDRGRDPGYTF.

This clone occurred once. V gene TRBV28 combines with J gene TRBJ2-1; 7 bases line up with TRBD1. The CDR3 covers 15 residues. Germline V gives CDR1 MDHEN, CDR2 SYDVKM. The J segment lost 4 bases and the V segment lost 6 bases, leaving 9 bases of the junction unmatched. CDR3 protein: CASRSRDSTYNEQFF. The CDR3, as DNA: TGTGCCAGCAGGTCCAGGGACAGCACATACAATGAGCAGTTCTTC.

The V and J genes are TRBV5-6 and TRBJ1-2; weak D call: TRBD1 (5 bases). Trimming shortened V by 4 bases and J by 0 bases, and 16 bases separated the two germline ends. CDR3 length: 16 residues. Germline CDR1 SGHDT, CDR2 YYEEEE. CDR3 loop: CASSLHGHPANYGYTF. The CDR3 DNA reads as TGTGCCAGCAGCCTGCATGGACATCCAGCTAACTATGGCTACACCTTC.

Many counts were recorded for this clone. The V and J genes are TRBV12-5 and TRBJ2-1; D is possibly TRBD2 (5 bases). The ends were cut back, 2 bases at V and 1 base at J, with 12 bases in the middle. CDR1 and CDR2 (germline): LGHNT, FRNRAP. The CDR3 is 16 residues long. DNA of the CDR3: TGTGCTAGTGGTTTGAATTCGGGGAAATCCTACAATGAGCAGTTCTTC. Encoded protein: CASGLNSGKSYNEQFF.

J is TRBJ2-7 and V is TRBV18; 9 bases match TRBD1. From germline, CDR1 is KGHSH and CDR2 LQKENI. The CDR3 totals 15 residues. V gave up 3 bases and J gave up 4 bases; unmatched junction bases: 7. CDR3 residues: CASSPSTGGWYEQYF. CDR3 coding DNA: TGTGCCAGCTCACCTTCAACAGGGGGCTGGTACGAGCAGTACTTC.

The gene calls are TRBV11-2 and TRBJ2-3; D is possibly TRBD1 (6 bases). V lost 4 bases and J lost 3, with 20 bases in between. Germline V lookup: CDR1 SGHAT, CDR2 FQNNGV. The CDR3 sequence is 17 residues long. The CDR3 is CASSSLRTASRTDTQYF. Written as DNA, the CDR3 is TGTGCCAGCAGCTCCCTAAGGACAGCCAGTAGGACAGATACGCAGTATTTT.